These 29 T cell receptor beta chains were all obtained from the same sample, sequenced in a study of response to subunit inactivated influenza vaccine. TCRdb reanalysed the RT-PCR reads using MiXCR and keeps one entry per CDR3 protein. The table records roughly 500,000 distinct CDR3 sequences, around 25% of them present only once. This sample comprised CD4+ T cells sorted from PBMCs, obtained roughly 5 days after vaccination. These receptor sequences come from a middle-aged man who received an inactivated influenza vaccine.

The chain combines TRBV15 with TRBJ2-4; possibly TRBD2 for D (6 bases). Germline CDR1 and CDR2: LNHNV and YYDKDF (reference sequence). V was pared by 5 bases and J by 6 bases, with 11 bases between. The CDR3 length is 13 residues. The CDR3 protein is CATSRDWLNIQYF. The CDR3 coding sequence is TGTGCCACCAGCCGGGACTGGCTAAACATTCAGTACTTC.

V and J are TRBV29-1 and TRBJ1-2; possibly TRBD1 for D (5 bases). The length of the CDR3 is 11 residues. The germline V and J ends were trimmed by 3 bases and 7 bases, with 9 bases remaining between them. Germline CDR1 SQVTM, CDR2 ANQGSEA. CDR3: CSVERDFGYTF. CDR3 bases: TGCAGCGTTGAGAGGGACTTTGGCTACACCTTC.

This clonotype has just one count. The rearrangement uses TRBV7-9 and TRBJ1-3; D is undetermined. This CDR3 is built from 12 residues. The V end was cut by 5 bases, the J end by 2 bases, with 4 bases between. Germline CDR1 and CDR2: SEHNR and FQNEAQ (reference sequence). CDR3 in DNA: TGTGCCAGCAGCAAGACTGGAAACACCATATATTTT. This encodes CASSKTGNTIYF.

The rearrangement uses TRBV5-1 and TRBJ2-1, with D uncertain. This CDR3 comprises 13 residues. The germline gives CDR1 SGHRS, CDR2 YFSETQ. V was pared by 0 bases and J by 6 bases, with 7 bases between. CDR3 bases: TGCGCCAGCAGCTTGGCCGTCCGCAATGAGCAGTTCTTC. Translation gives CASSLAVRNEQFF. Full variable domain (rest looked up from reference TRBV5-1 and TRBJ2-1): KAGVTQTPRYLIKTRGQQVTLSCSPISGHRSVSWYQQTPGQGLQFLFEYFSETQRNKGNFPGRFSGRQFSNSRSEMNVSTLELGDSALYLCASSLAVRNEQFFGPGTRLTVL.

The chain uses TRBV25-1 and TRBJ2-7, with 7 bases that match TRBD2. J gave up 0 bases and V 7 bases, and 9 bases lay outside the gene matches. Germline V gene data show CDR1 as MGHDK and CDR2 as SYGVNS. This CDR3 contains 15 residues. The CDR3 protein is CASTQSGVSSYEQYF. In nucleotides, the CDR3 is TGTGCCAGCACCCAAAGCGGGGTTAGCTCCTACGAGCAGTACTTC.

V is TRBV20-1 and J is TRBJ2-3; D may correspond to TRBD1 or TRBD2 (5 bases each). V lost 6 bases to trimming and J lost 2 bases, with 18 bases between them. CDR3 length: 15 amino acids. Germline CDR1 reads DFQATT; CDR2 reads SNEGSKA (reference sequence). The CDR3 DNA sequence: TGCAGTGCCCCGGTCCCGGGACGATCCACAGATACGCAGTATTTT. Its protein is CSAPVPGRSTDTQYF.

The V and J genes are TRBV5-5 and TRBJ2-1, with TRBD1 identical over 9 bases. Germline V CDR1 and CDR2: SGHKS, YYEKEE (reference sequence). The CDR3 is 15 amino acids. The ends lost 4 bases at V and 4 bases at J; junction bases unmatched: 6. The CDR3: CASSHGQGTYNEQFF. The CDR3 nucleotides read TGTGCCAGCAGCCACGGACAGGGGACTTACAATGAGCAGTTCTTC. The complete variable domain, with remaining parts taken from reference TRBV5-5 and TRBJ2-1, reads DAGVTQSPTHLIKTRGQQVTLRCSPISGHKSVSWYQQVLGQGPQFIFQYYEKEERGRGNFPDRFSARQFPNYSSELNVNALLLGDSALYLCASSHGQGTYNEQFFGPGTRLTVL.

This clonotype was recorded only once. J is TRBJ2-7 and V is TRBV30; 7 nucleotides match TRBD2. V was pared by 2 bases and J by 2 bases, with 9 bases of the junction left unmatched. This CDR3 spans 15 amino acids. In germline, CDR1 is GTSNPN, CDR2 SVGIG (reference sequence). DNA for the CDR3: TGTGCCTGGAGTCCCTCAACGGGGGGACCCTACGAGCAGTACTTC. The encoded protein is CAWSPSTGGPYEQYF. The variable domain in full, with the rest retrieved from reference TRBV30 and TRBJ2-7, is SQTIHQWPATLVQPVGSPLSLECTVEGTSNPNLYWYRQAAGRGLQLLFYSVGIGQISSEVPQNLSASRPQDRQFILSSKKLLLSDSGFYLCAWSPSTGGPYEQYFGPGTRLTVT.

The V and J genes are TRBV4-1 and TRBJ2-5; a possible D gene is TRBD2 (5 bases). Germline V CDR1 and CDR2: MGHRA, YSYEKL. This CDR3 is 13 amino acids long. The V gene lost 1 base and the J gene lost 10 bases, with 13 bases spanning the gap. The CDR3, as DNA: TGCGCCAGCAGCCAAGGCCTCGCAGACTACCAGTACTTC. Protein product: CASSQGLADYQYF.

The V gene is TRBV7-8, the J gene TRBJ2-7, with D uncertain. The V end was cut by 2 bases, the J end by 1 base, with 9 bases between. The CDR3 sequence is 14 residues long. Germline V gene data show CDR1 as SGHVS and CDR2 as FQNEAQ. The CDR3 here is CASSLLRYSYEQYF. CDR3 sequence (DNA): TGTGCCAGCAGCTTACTGCGTTATTCCTACGAGCAGTACTTC.

This clonotype was observed a handful of times. The rearrangement uses TRBV11-2 and TRBJ2-1, with D tentatively TRBD2 (6 bases). V lost 5 bases and J 7 bases, leaving 24 bases between the germline ends. CDR1 is SGHAT, CDR2 FQNNGV, per germline. This CDR3 is built from 17 residues. CDR3 protein: CASSPTLGLALGNEQFF. The CDR3, as DNA: TGTGCCAGCAGCCCAACCTTGGGGCTAGCGTTGGGGAATGAGCAGTTCTTC.

J is TRBJ2-5 and V is TRBV5-1, with 8 bases identical to TRBD1. V was clipped by 3 bases and J by 3 bases; unmatched bases: 7. The germline V gene encodes CDR1 SGHRS and CDR2 YFSETQ. The CDR3 runs to 15 residues. The CDR3: CASSYGTGEKETQYF. The CDR3, as DNA: TGCGCCAGCAGCTACGGGACAGGTGAAAAAGAGACCCAGTACTTC.

This clonotype was detected only a few times. The rearrangement links TRBV5-1 to TRBJ2-5, with D unclear. V lost 5 bases to trimming and J lost 1 base, with 9 bases between them. Germline CDR1 and CDR2: SGHRS and YFSETQ. The CDR3 is 13 amino acids. For the CDR3, the DNA is TGCGCCAGCAGTTCACATTTCCAAGAGACCCAGTACTTC. It is translated as CASSSHFQETQYF.

CDR3 coding DNA: TGCAGTGCTAGAGGAAGGGGGACAGCAACGATCAGGGAAGCTTTCTTT. Translation gives CSARGRGTATIREAFF. The chain carries TRBV20-1 and TRBJ1-1, with 7 bases matching TRBD1. This CDR3 spans 16 amino acids. The J segment lost 8 bases and the V segment lost 1 base, leaving 16 bases of the junction unmatched. Germline V gene sequence: CDR1 DFQATT, CDR2 SNEGSKA (reference sequence).

The chain couples TRBV5-1 to TRBJ2-2; a weak D match, TRBD1 (5 bases). Trimming removed 5 bases from V and 4 bases from J, with 12 bases in between. Germline V gene lookup returns CDR1 SGHRS and CDR2 YFSETQ. The CDR3 consists of 14 residues. The DNA for the CDR3 is TGCGCCAGCAGGGACATCAGCATCACCGGGGAGCTGTTTTTT. Translated, it gives CASRDISITGELFF.

There are a few counts of this clonotype. This chain joins TRBV5-1 and TRBJ2-1; no clear D gene. V lost 0 bases and J lost 2, with 9 bases in between. Germline values: CDR1 SGHRS, CDR2 YFSETQ. The CDR3 is 15 residues long. CDR3 sequence: CASSLGAFTYNEQFF. Here the CDR3 DNA reads TGCGCCAGCAGCTTGGGTGCGTTTACCTACAATGAGCAGTTCTTC.

This clonotype was seen more than once but under ten times. The chain has TRBV4-1 and TRBJ1-6; the D gene is possibly TRBD1 (6 bases). The CDR3 covers 17 residues. V lost 2 bases, J lost 8 bases, and 19 bases lay in between. Per the germline V gene, CDR1 is MGHRA and CDR2 is YSYEKL. The chain's CDR3 is CASSQRGLQGLDSPLHF. The CDR3 DNA follows: TGCGCCAGCAGCCAAAGGGGGTTACAAGGTTTAGATTCACCCCTCCACTTT.

The chain combines TRBV7-2 with TRBJ2-3; 7 bases fit TRBD2. Unmatched junction bases numbered 10, after V lost 5 bases and J lost 2 bases. The germline V gene encodes CDR1 SGHTA and CDR2 FQGNSA. The CDR3 is 16 amino acids. The CDR3 sequence is CASSLVRGVFTDTQYF. The CDR3 DNA reads as TGTGCCAGCAGCCTCGTTCGGGGGGTATTCACAGATACGCAGTATTTT.

This clonotype has only a few counts. The V and J genes are TRBV14 and TRBJ1-1; D unresolved. CDR1 is SGHDN, CDR2 FVKESK, per germline. CDR3 length: 14 residues. V gave up 4 bases and J gave up 0 bases, with 9 bases separating them. CDR3 amino acids: CASSLVSMNTEAFF. The DNA of the CDR3 is TGTGCCAGCAGCCTGGTCTCCATGAACACTGAAGCTTTCTTT.

This rearrangement joins TRBV14 to TRBJ2-7; D call uncertain. Looked up from germline, CDR1 is SGHDN and CDR2 is FVKESK. CDR3 length: 14 amino acids. Between the trimmed V and J ends, which lost 1 base and 3 bases, there was a span of 10 bases. The CDR3 spells CASSQVGGFYEQYF. The CDR3 region has the DNA TGTGCCAGCAGCCAAGTAGGTGGATTCTACGAGCAGTACTTC. The full variable domain, completed using reference TRBV14 and TRBJ2-7, is EAGVTQFPSHSVIEKGQTVTLRCDPISGHDNLYWYRRVMGKEIKFLLHFVKESKQDESGMPNNRFLAERTGGTYSTLKVQPAELEDSGVYFCASSQVGGFYEQYFGPGTRLTVT.

The CDR3 bases are TGTGCCAGCAGCTTATGGGGAGAGTATGGCTACACCTTC. As protein: CASSLWGEYGYTF. The J gene is TRBJ1-2, the V gene TRBV7-9; D ambiguous. The V end was cut by 2 bases, the J end by 5 bases, with 9 bases between. Germline V gives CDR1 SEHNR, CDR2 FQNEAQ (reference sequence). CDR3 length: 13 amino acids.

This clonotype has more than one count but fewer than ten. The chain is built from TRBV7-2 and TRBJ2-7, with D tentatively TRBD1 or TRBD2 (5 bases each). V was cut by 0 bases and J by 3 bases, with 9 bases left in between. Germline CDR1 is SGHTA and CDR2 is FQGNSA. The CDR3 contains 14 residues. The CDR3 coding sequence is TGTGCCAGCAGCTTAGCGGGACGGATCTACGAGCAGTACTTC. As protein: CASSLAGRIYEQYF.

This clonotype was seen a handful of times. This sequence joins TRBV20-1 and TRBJ2-6; no clear D. The ends were cut back, 4 bases at V and 0 bases at J, with 10 bases in the middle. The CDR3 sequence is 15 residues long. Germline CDR1 is DFQATT and CDR2 is SNEGSKA (reference sequence). Here the CDR3 DNA reads TGCAGTGCTAAGCGCAGTTACTCTGGGGCCAACGTCCTGACTTTC. As protein: CSAKRSYSGANVLTF.

The chain couples TRBV7-2 to TRBJ2-7, with 10 bases lining up with TRBD2. The CDR3 totals 15 residues. The trim removed 1 base at V and 3 bases at J, leaving 3 bases unmatched. The germline V gene encodes CDR1 SGHTA and CDR2 FQGNSA. The CDR3 region is CASSLELAGYYEQYF. Written as DNA, the CDR3 is TGTGCCAGCAGCTTAGAACTAGCGGGATACTACGAGCAGTACTTC.

This clonotype was seen only a few times. The J gene is TRBJ2-1, the V gene TRBV12-3 or TRBV12-4; a possible D gene is TRBD1 (6 bases). The V end was cut by 4 bases, the J end by 7 bases, with 17 bases between. The CDR3 totals 15 residues. The CDR3 region has the DNA TGTGCCAGCAGTTCTACTCAAAGGGGGAGAAATGAGCAGTTCTTC. Translating it yields CASSSTQRGRNEQFF.

This clonotype has just a few counts. V gene TRBV4-1 combines with J gene TRBJ2-6; TRBD1 agrees at 8 bases. This CDR3 contains 19 residues. J lost 0 bases, V lost 4 bases, and 11 bases had no gene match. CDR1 MGHRA and CDR2 YSYEKL come from the germline V gene. The CDR3 DNA follows: TGCGCCAGCAGCCTAACCGGGACAGGAAGCTACTCTGGGGCCAACGTCCTGACTTTC. Amino acids: CASSLTGTGSYSGANVLTF.

This chain joins TRBV2 and TRBJ2-1; 8 bases map to TRBD2. J gave up 15 bases and V 2 bases, and 3 bases lay outside the gene matches. Looked up from germline, CDR1 is SNHLY and CDR2 is FYNNEI. The CDR3 is made up of 11 amino acids. CDR3 in DNA: TGTGCCAGCAGTGAAACGGGGGGGCGGTTCTTC. This sequence encodes CASSETGGRFF.

This clonotype was seen ten or more times. The chain couples TRBV5-6 to TRBJ2-5; no definite D call. The CDR3 covers 13 residues. Germline CDR1 is SGHDT and CDR2 is YYEEEE. The V gene lost 5 bases and the J gene lost 1 base, with 9 bases spanning the gap. The CDR3 nucleotides read TGTGCCAGCAGTTCCCGGTCCCAAGAGACCCAGTACTTC. Translation gives CASSSRSQETQYF.

This chain uses TRBV5-6 with TRBJ2-2; D could derive from TRBD1 or TRBD2 (5 bases each). Germline CDR1 SGHDT, CDR2 YYEEEE. Trimming took off 1 base at V and 7 bases at J, with 8 bases between the two ends. The CDR3 totals 13 residues. Here the CDR3 DNA reads TGTGCCAGCAGCTTGCCTGGGGGCGGGGAGCTGTTTTTT. Its protein is CASSLPGGGELFF.